This TCR beta chain was sequenced during a study of cytomegalovirus exposure and HLA in healthy donors. Germline loops: CDR1 MGHRA, CDR2 YSYEKL. Trimming left V 3 bases short and J 8 bases short, with 10 bases between. CDR3 length: 12 residues. Primers for the PCR totalled 60 Vbeta and 13 Jbeta. TCRdb's copy holds only in-frame clones and misses some; the assay was immunoSEQ multiplex PCR. The table has 160,000 or so clones, roughly 84% seen once; the top ten hold roughly 1.4%. Sequences were obtained from PBMCs. The source is a young woman in good health and CMV-seronegative. The chain is built from TRBV4-1 and TRBJ1-2, with D possibly TRBD1 on 6 matching bases. The DNA of the CDR3 is TGCGCCAGCAGCCACCGACAGGAGGGCTACACCTTC. Its translation is CASSHRQEGYTF.